This T cell receptor beta chain was retrieved from a study of technical replicates of blood from several donors. The CDR3 has 12 amino acids. In germline, CDR1 is MNHEY, CDR2 SVGAGI. Trimming took off 4 bases at V and 8 bases at J, with 8 bases between the two ends. Sequencing was performed with immunoSEQ multiplex PCR; in TCRdb, only in-frame clones are kept and a portion is missing. The table records approximately 80,000 clones, 95% to 98% of them present only once. This receptor was obtained from a human donor in good health. The V gene is TRBV6-5, the J gene TRBJ1-4; D remains ambiguous. What was sequenced was T cells isolated from PBMCs. CDR3 protein: CASSSHREKLFF. The DNA for the CDR3 is TGTGCCAGCAGTTCACACAGAGAAAAACTGTTTTTT.